What follows are 27 T cell receptor beta chains derived from one specimen sequenced in a study of naive and memory T cell subsets. Both TRBC1 and TRBC2 were covered by a beta constant-region primer of two equimolar oligonucleotides. TCRdb called the UMI-ligation and nested PCR reads again in MiXCR, with one record for every CDR3 protein. The repertoire holds 130,000 to 150,000 distinct CDR3 sequences, 15% to 20% seen once, with around 0.14% in the top ten. Source material: naive CD4+ T cells from blood. Receptor source: a human donor in good health.

The chain employs TRBV28 and TRBJ2-1; D might be TRBD1 (6 bases). The CDR3 is 16 amino acids. Trimming removed 7 bases from V and 6 bases from J, with 22 bases in between. Germline V gene sequence: CDR1 MDHEN, CDR2 SYDVKM. The CDR3 loop reads CASTSRQVRFGNEQFF. The CDR3 DNA is TGTGCCAGCACTTCGAGACAGGTTAGATTTGGCAATGAGCAGTTCTTC.

This chain connects TRBV20-1 to TRBJ2-4; D not certain. The CDR3 is 11 amino acids. Germline V gene sequence: CDR1 DFQATT, CDR2 SNEGSKA (reference sequence). Between the trimmed V and J ends, which lost 5 bases and 11 bases, there was a span of 13 bases. DNA of the CDR3: TGCAGTGCTCCCCCGTTTGGAGTTCAGTACTTC. It codes for CSAPPFGVQYF.

This clonotype came up a few times. The V and J genes are TRBV10-3 and TRBJ2-2; a possible D gene is TRBD2 (6 bases). V lost 6 bases, J lost 5 bases, and 16 bases lay in between. Germline V gives CDR1 ENHRY, CDR2 SYGVKD. CDR3 size: 15 residues. The CDR3 region has the DNA TGTGCCATCAGCCGCTCGGGAGAAGGAACCGGGGAGCTGTTTTTT. As protein: CAISRSGEGTGELFF.

CDR3 in amino acids: CASSLEGRAPYEQYF. CDR3 bases: TGCGCCAGCAGCTTGGAGGGCAGAGCTCCCTACGAGCAGTACTTC. The V gene is TRBV5-1, the J gene TRBJ2-7; D unresolved. V was trimmed by 0 bases and J by 2 bases, leaving 12 bases between them. This CDR3 has 15 amino acids. Germline assignment: CDR1 SGHRS and CDR2 YFSETQ. Full variable domain (missing parts from reference TRBV5-1 and TRBJ2-7): KAGVTQTPRYLIKTRGQQVTLSCSPISGHRSVSWYQQTPGQGLQFLFEYFSETQRNKGNFPGRFSGRQFSNSRSEMNVSTLELGDSALYLCASSLEGRAPYEQYFGPGTRLTVT.

In this sample, this clonotype turned up a few times. The chain employs TRBV7-6 and TRBJ2-6; D might be TRBD2 (6 bases). The CDR3 spans 18 residues. Germline V CDR1 and CDR2: SGHVS, FNYEAQ. The V gene lost 5 bases and the J gene lost 0 bases, with 17 bases spanning the gap. This chain's CDR3 is CASSARAGGNSGANVLTF. Written as DNA, the CDR3 is TGTGCCAGCAGCGCCCGAGCGGGCGGAAACTCTGGGGCCAACGTCCTGACTTTC.

The chain couples TRBV6-2 or TRBV6-3 to TRBJ2-1; the D gene could be TRBD1 or TRBD2 (5 bases each). Germline CDR1 is MNHEY and CDR2 is SVGEGT. This CDR3 region has 15 residues. The ends were cut back, 8 bases at V and 0 bases at J, with 14 bases in the middle. CDR3 nucleotides: TGTGCCAGCGGGGGAGACGGCGGCTCCTACAATGAGCAGTTCTTC. Its translation is CASGGDGGSYNEQFF.

This clonotype was found a few times. The chain recombines TRBV28 with TRBJ2-5; 8 bases are a match to TRBD1. The V gene end was trimmed by 0 bases and the J gene end by 14 bases; junction bases not matched to a gene: 8. Per the germline V gene, CDR1 is MDHEN and CDR2 is SYDVKM. The CDR3 runs 13 residues. The CDR3 DNA is TGTGCCAGCAGTTTATGGGCCCCGGGACAGGTCTACTTC. Its translation: CASSLWAPGQVYF.

The V gene is TRBV7-9, the J gene TRBJ2-7, with TRBD1 matching over 8 bases. V lost 4 bases to trimming and J lost 4 bases; unmatched junction nucleotides: 9. CDR1 SEHNR and CDR2 FQNEAQ come from the germline V gene (reference sequence). The CDR3 consists of 15 residues. The CDR3 nucleotides read TGTGCCAGCAGCTCAACCAGGGGGCACGTATACGAGCAGTACTTC. Its protein is CASSSTRGHVYEQYF.

This clonotype was counted ten times or more. V usage is TRBV7-2 and J usage is TRBJ2-3; 11 nucleotides agree with TRBD2. CDR1 is SGHTA, CDR2 FQGNSA, per germline. V was clipped by 5 bases and J by 4 bases; unmatched bases: 11. The CDR3 spans 17 residues. For the CDR3, the DNA is TGTGCCAGCAGCCCCCTGGCTAGCGGGAGGTTTGCAGATACGCAGTATTTT. As protein: CASSPLASGRFADTQYF. The full variable domain, with the rest looked up from reference TRBV7-2 and TRBJ2-3, is GAGVSQSPSNKVTEKGKDVELRCDPISGHTALYWYRQSLGQGLEFLIYFQGNSAPDKSGLPSDRFSAERTGGSVSTLTIQRTQQEDSAVYLCASSPLASGRFADTQYFGPGTRLTVL.

This chain links TRBV19 with TRBJ1-2, with D possibly being TRBD1 (5 bases). CDR1 and CDR2 from the germline V gene are LNHDA and SQIVND (reference sequence). The V and J ends lost 1 base and 4 bases respectively, with 16 bases between them. CDR3 length equals 16 residues. The CDR3 DNA reads TGTGCCAGTAGTATAGTCCACAGGACGGGTGTCTATGGCTACACCTTC. It specifies CASSIVHRTGVYGYTF.

J is TRBJ2-1 and V is TRBV5-1; D ambiguous. Germline CDR1 is SGHRS and CDR2 is YFSETQ. The CDR3 totals 16 residues. Trimming left V 0 bases short and J 0 bases short, with 10 bases between. The CDR3 DNA reads as TGCGCCAGCAGCTTGGGCGGCCGCCTCTCCTACAATGAGCAGTTCTTC. Translated: CASSLGGRLSYNEQFF.

A word on this clonotype: A much larger clone is a single base away; this may be a read error. The chain recombines TRBV5-1 with TRBJ1-4; D remains unclear. Trimming removed 0 bases from V and 8 bases from J, with 20 bases in between. The CDR3 runs 17 residues. CDR1 and CDR2 (germline): SGHRS, YFSETQ. The CDR3 here is CASSLGNISGGREKLFF. DNA for the CDR3: TGCGCCAGCAGCTTGGGCAACATATCAGGAGGTCGGGAAAAACTGTTTTTT. The full variable domain, with the rest looked up from reference TRBV5-1 and TRBJ1-4, is KAGVTQTPRYLIKTRGQQVTLSCSPISGHRSVSWYQQTPGQGLQFLFEYFSETQRNKGNFPGRFSGRQFSNSRSEMNVSTLELGDSALYLCASSLGNISGGREKLFFGSGTQLSVL.

This clonotype was seen ten or more times. This chain connects TRBV20-1 to TRBJ1-2; no clear D gene. The CDR3 extends over 11 amino acids. The germline gives CDR1 DFQATT, CDR2 SNEGSKA (reference sequence). V lost 4 bases to trimming and J lost 8 bases, with 11 bases between them. DNA for the CDR3: TGCAGTGCTAAACGGGATCTGGGCTACACCTTC. Protein product: CSAKRDLGYTF.

This clonotype was seen only a few times. V gene TRBV12-3 or TRBV12-4 combines with J gene TRBJ1-1; D not certain. V was cut by 3 bases and J by 0 bases, with 8 bases left in between. The CDR3 sequence is 14 residues long. This chain's CDR3 is CASSFGSMNTEAFF. Here the CDR3 DNA reads TGTGCCAGCAGTTTCGGCAGTATGAACACTGAAGCTTTCTTT.

The rearrangement links TRBV3-1 to TRBJ1-1; the match to TRBD1 covers 8 bases. Losses at the gene ends were 5 bases for V and 8 bases for J; bases not matched to a gene: 16. In germline, CDR1 is LGHDT, CDR2 YNNKEL (reference sequence). This CDR3 region has 16 residues. The CDR3: CASSSNPGTGAREAFF. The CDR3 DNA reads TGTGCCAGCAGCTCTAATCCCGGGACAGGTGCTAGAGAAGCTTTCTTT.

The chain recombines TRBV9 with TRBJ2-1; 7 nucleotides match TRBD1. The CDR3 has 15 residues. V gave up 3 bases and J gave up 4 bases; unmatched junction bases: 7. Germline-derived CDR1 and CDR2 are SGDLS and YYNGEE. The CDR3 nucleotides are TGTGCCAGCAGCGCAAAGGGGGCGGAGTACAATGAGCAGTTCTTC. Residues: CASSAKGAEYNEQFF.

This clonotype has just a few counts. The chain links TRBV6-5 to TRBJ2-2; D uncertain. The V and J ends lost 5 bases and 5 bases respectively, with 9 bases between them. This CDR3 region has 13 residues. Germline CDR1 is MNHEY and CDR2 is SVGAGI. CDR3 in DNA: TGTGCCAGCAGTGGGCCCTCGACCGGGGAGCTGTTTTTT. It encodes CASSGPSTGELFF.

In its sample, this clonotype was seen a few times. In DNA form, the CDR3 reads TGCAGTGCTAGGAGGACTAGCGGGAGTGATGAGCAGTTCTTC. Its translation is CSARRTSGSDEQFF. This sequence joins TRBV20-1 and TRBJ2-1, with 13 nucleotides matching TRBD2. The CDR3 length is 14 residues. Trimming cost V 3 bases and J 8 bases; bases outside gene matches: 4. Germline CDR1 reads DFQATT; CDR2 reads SNEGSKA (reference sequence).

This clonotype occurred a few times. The rearrangement uses TRBV19 and TRBJ2-5; 7 bases fit TRBD2. Germline V lookup: CDR1 LNHDA, CDR2 SQIVND (reference sequence). V lost 4 bases to trimming and J lost 0 bases; unmatched junction nucleotides: 5. The CDR3 has 15 residues. The CDR3 sequence: CASSTRGRDQETQYF. The DNA for the CDR3 is TGTGCCAGTAGTACCCGGGGGAGGGACCAAGAGACCCAGTACTTC.

The rearrangement joins TRBV5-1 to TRBJ2-7; 14 bases are a match to TRBD2. Germline-derived CDR1 and CDR2 are SGHRS and YFSETQ. This CDR3 spans 16 amino acids. The junction had 7 bases not matched to a gene; V was cut back by 6 bases and J by 2 bases. The CDR3 spells CASTMGLAGDTYEQYF. In DNA form, the CDR3 reads TGCGCCAGCACAATGGGACTAGCGGGAGACACCTACGAGCAGTACTTC.

This clonotype appeared many times. The genes are TRBV5-1 and TRBJ2-5; 7 nucleotides agree with TRBD1. Germline lookup yields CDR1 SGHRS and CDR2 YFSETQ. The CDR3 runs to 14 residues. Trimming at V came to 3 bases and at J to 3 bases, leaving 5 bases not matched to a gene. In nucleotides, the CDR3 is TGCGCCAGCAGCTCGGGACAGCCCGAAGAGACCCAGTACTTC. Its translation: CASSSGQPEETQYF. Combining the CDR3 with reference TRBV5-1 and TRBJ2-5 gives the whole variable domain KAGVTQTPRYLIKTRGQQVTLSCSPISGHRSVSWYQQTPGQGLQFLFEYFSETQRNKGNFPGRFSGRQFSNSRSEMNVSTLELGDSALYLCASSSGQPEETQYFGPGTRLLVL.

This chain joins TRBV28 and TRBJ2-7; 7 positions match TRBD1. V trimming: 6 bases; J trimming: 2 bases; junction bases outside the gene matches: 10. The germline gives CDR1 MDHEN, CDR2 SYDVKM. The CDR3 is 15 residues long. The CDR3 nucleotides read TGTGCCAGCAGCCCGGGACAGAGAAGCACCTACGAGCAGTACTTC. Protein: CASSPGQRSTYEQYF.

The chain combines TRBV7-9 with TRBJ2-2; no clear D gene. The CDR3 is 13 amino acids. Germline CDR1 reads SEHNR; CDR2 reads FQNEAQ (reference sequence). Trimming shortened V by 5 bases and J by 2 bases, and 6 bases separated the two germline ends. The DNA for the CDR3 is TGTGCCAGCAGCCCGTTAAACACCGGGGAGCTGTTTTTT. It encodes CASSPLNTGELFF.

This clonotype was seen a few times. In DNA, the CDR3 is TGTGCCACCAGCAGAAGGGACCACAGCTCTGGGGCCAACGTCCTGACTTTC. It codes for CATSRRDHSSGANVLTF. The chain employs TRBV15 and TRBJ2-6; D is possibly TRBD1 or TRBD2 (5 bases each). The CDR3 contains 17 residues. Germline CDR1 and CDR2: LNHNV and YYDKDF (reference sequence). Trimming cost V 2 bases and J 0 bases, with 11 bases left between them.

This clonotype was detected only a few times. The chain is built from TRBV20-1 and TRBJ2-1; the match to TRBD1 covers 12 bases. The junction had 6 bases not matched to a gene; V was cut back by 5 bases and J by 7 bases. The CDR3 totals 14 residues. Germline CDR1 DFQATT, CDR2 SNEGSKA (reference sequence). The CDR3 DNA sequence: TGCAGTGCTGACCGGGACAGGGGGCGGAATGAGCAGTTCTTC. It yields the protein CSADRDRGRNEQFF.

This clonotype has only a few counts. This rearrangement joins TRBV12-3 or TRBV12-4 to TRBJ1-2; no reliable D call. The length of the CDR3 is 13 residues. V gave up 3 bases and J gave up 1 base, with 6 bases separating them. The CDR3 nucleotides read TGTGCCAGCAGTTTCGAGGATAACTATGGCTACACCTTC. It encodes CASSFEDNYGYTF.

The CDR3 loop reads CASSQRTGGGKETQYF. The CDR3 nucleotides are TGCGCCAGCAGCCAAAGGACAGGGGGCGGGAAGGAGACCCAGTACTTC. The chain joins TRBV4-1 to TRBJ2-5; 11 bases map to TRBD1. Per the germline V gene, CDR1 is MGHRA and CDR2 is YSYEKL. The CDR3 contains 16 residues. V lost 2 bases, J lost 5 bases, and 7 bases stayed unmatched.